The next 29 T cell receptor beta chains were all read from a single sample in a study of blood T cell repertoires in COVID-19. Generated by immunoSEQ multiplex PCR, the TCRdb table keeps only in-frame clones and is missing some. The sample lists 150,000 or so clones; 80% were seen once. The material sequenced was PBMCs or T cells enriched from blood (not recorded which). The receptors derive from a woman aged 60-75 years who had recovered from COVID-19.

The chain uses TRBV7-2 and TRBJ1-6; no definite D call. Germline loops: CDR1 SGHTA, CDR2 FQGNSA. This CDR3 is 17 amino acids long. Trimming left V 2 bases short and J 7 bases short, with 18 bases between. The CDR3 here is CASSLPVRVLFNSPLHF. Here the CDR3 DNA reads TGTGCCAGCAGCTTACCCGTGAGGGTCCTCTTCAATTCACCCCTCCACTTT.

The chain uses TRBV5-4 and TRBJ2-5, with TRBD1 as a possible D gene (6 bases). The CDR3 consists of 14 residues. Per the germline V gene, CDR1 is SGHNT and CDR2 is YYREEE (reference sequence). The V gene lost 0 bases and the J gene lost 4 bases, with 10 bases spanning the gap. The CDR3 protein is CASSLGGLRETQYF. Here the CDR3 DNA reads TGTGCCAGCAGCTTGGGGGGGCTAAGAGAGACCCAGTACTTC.

The rearrangement uses TRBV19 and TRBJ1-6, with D unresolved. This CDR3 is built from 14 residues. Germline values: CDR1 LNHDA, CDR2 SQIVND (reference sequence). V lost 2 bases to trimming and J lost 4 bases, with 6 bases between them. The CDR3 loop is CASSIPQYNSPLHF. DNA of the CDR3: TGTGCCAGTAGTATACCACAGTATAATTCACCCCTCCACTTT.

The chain is built from TRBV6-5 and TRBJ2-7; 9 bases map to TRBD2. The V segment lost 6 bases and the J segment 5 bases; nucleotides outside the gene matches: 14. Germline assignment: CDR1 MNHEY and CDR2 SVGAGI. The CDR3 length is 16 residues. The CDR3 nucleotides read TGTGCCAGCAGGTACAACCCGACTAGCGGAAGCCACGAGCAGTACTTC. Amino acid sequence: CASRYNPTSGSHEQYF.

This clone was seen a few times. The chain couples TRBV30 to TRBJ2-5, with 7 positions matching TRBD2. The CDR3 runs 14 residues. After removal of 7 bases from V and 1 base from J, the junction contained 9 bases not matched to a gene. Germline V gene lookup returns CDR1 GTSNPN and CDR2 SVGIG (reference sequence). The DNA for the CDR3 is TGTGCCTCGACGCCGGGAGGACTCCAAGAGACCCAGTACTTC. As protein: CASTPGGLQETQYF.

The CDR3 coding sequence is TGTGCCAGCAGTTTTCTGGGGAGTATCGATGAAAAACTGTTTTTT. Translation gives CASSFLGSIDEKLFF. The chain links TRBV27 to TRBJ1-4, with unresolved D. Trimming stripped 3 bases from V and 6 bases from J, with 14 bases between. The germline gives CDR1 MNHEY, CDR2 SMNVEV (reference sequence). The CDR3 has 15 residues.

This clone has just a few counts. This chain uses TRBV4-2 with TRBJ1-2; TRBD1 matches at 8 bases. Per the germline V gene, CDR1 is LGHNA and CDR2 is YNFKEQ. The CDR3 sequence is 18 residues long. V gave up 0 bases and J gave up 4 bases; unmatched junction bases: 13. In DNA form, the CDR3 reads TGTGCCAGCAGCCAAGATGCGGCAGGGGGCGCGAGTCCCTATGGCTACACCTTC. It translates to CASSQDAAGGASPYGYTF.

The J gene is TRBJ2-3, the V gene TRBV14, with D unresolved. The CDR3 runs 17 residues. V lost 1 base and J lost 2, with 16 bases in between. Germline V gene sequence: CDR1 SGHDN, CDR2 FVKESK. The CDR3 coding sequence is TGTGCCAGCAGCCAAGTGGTGTCGTACTCGTACACAGATACGCAGTATTTT. Its protein is CASSQVVSYSYTDTQYF.

The chain recombines TRBV5-1 with TRBJ2-1, with D maybe TRBD1 (6 bases). The CDR3 contains 14 residues. V was pared by 0 bases and J by 6 bases, with 10 bases between. Germline assignment: CDR1 SGHRS and CDR2 YFSETQ. The CDR3 region has the DNA TGCGCCAGCAGCTTGGCCCCAGGGGTCAATGAGCAGTTCTTC. This encodes CASSLAPGVNEQFF.

This clone has just a few counts. This chain joins TRBV27 and TRBJ1-1; D is possibly TRBD1 (5 bases). The V gene's germline CDR1 is MNHEY and CDR2 SMNVEV (reference sequence). Trimming shortened V by 3 bases and J by 5 bases, and 13 bases separated the two germline ends. This CDR3 spans 14 amino acids. CDR3: CASSFLPNRTEAFF. CDR3 nucleotides: TGTGCCAGCAGTTTCCTCCCTAACAGGACTGAAGCTTTCTTT.

The V and J genes are TRBV5-6 and TRBJ2-5; TRBD1 might be the D (6 bases). The CDR3 runs to 13 residues. Trimming stripped 0 bases from V and 5 bases from J, with 8 bases between. Germline CDR1 and CDR2: SGHDT and YYEEEE. CDR3 DNA sequence: TGTGCCAGCAGCTTGGAGAGGGGGGAGACCCAGTACTTC. This encodes CASSLERGETQYF.

This clone appeared a few times. The J gene is TRBJ1-1, the V gene TRBV15; 7 nucleotides agree with TRBD1. Per the germline V gene, CDR1 is LNHNV and CDR2 is YYDKDF (reference sequence). The CDR3 loop spans 14 amino acids. Trimming removed 4 bases from V and 6 bases from J; junction bases left unmatched: 8. The CDR3 is CATSIGGGAAEAFF. The CDR3 nucleotides are TGTGCCACCAGCATCGGAGGGGGCGCGGCTGAAGCTTTCTTT.

This chain connects TRBV3-1 (or the pseudogene TRBV3-2) to TRBJ2-3, with 8 bases matching TRBD1. This CDR3 is built from 17 residues. Germline CDR1 LGHDT, CDR2 YNNKEL (reference sequence). Trimming cost V 2 bases and J 6 bases; bases outside gene matches: 13. CDR3 in DNA: TGTGCCAGCAGCCAATACAGTAGGACAGGGAAGGCGGATACGCAGTATTTT. It is translated as CASSQYSRTGKADTQYF.

In regard to this clone: The junction does not match germline at one end; this may be a read error. The chain is built from TRBV4-2 and TRBJ2-3; weak D call: TRBD2 (5 bases). The CDR3 runs to 12 residues. Germline CDR1 is LGHNA and CDR2 is YNFKEQ. CDR3 region: CASSQGWASPDF. The CDR3 DNA reads as TGTGCCAGCAGCCAAGGGTGGGCTAGCCCGGATTTT.

CDR3 sequence (DNA): TGTGCCAGCAGCATTACCGGGACAGACAACACTGAAGCTTTCTTT. Translation: CASSITGTDNTEAFF. This rearrangement joins TRBV4-2 to TRBJ1-1, with 7 bases lining up with TRBD1. This CDR3 contains 15 residues. Germline loops: CDR1 LGHNA, CDR2 YNFKEQ. V shed 5 bases, J shed 2 bases, and the junction held 8 bases outside the gene matches.

This clone has just one count. This rearrangement joins TRBV4-1 to TRBJ2-7, with TRBD1 as a possible D gene (6 bases). Germline-derived CDR1 and CDR2 are MGHRA and YSYEKL. The CDR3 is 15 residues long. Trimming pared 1 base from V and 3 bases from J, leaving 13 bases between. CDR3 bases: TGCGCCAGCAGCCAAGCCGGGACACCCATCTACGAGCAGTACTTC. Amino acid sequence: CASSQAGTPIYEQYF.

The J gene is TRBJ1-2, the V gene TRBV1; no check of the table's D call, TRBD1, against the DNA was made. TRBV1 is an annotated pseudogene. CDR3 length: 17 amino acids. For the CDR3, the DNA is TGCACCAGCAGCACCCTGACAGGGTCGATCGGATGCGGGGGCTACACCTTC. It yields the protein CTSSTLTGSIGCGGYTF.

The chain uses TRBV19 and TRBJ2-6; tentative D call: TRBD1 (5 bases). There are 17 residues in the CDR3. In germline, CDR1 is LNHDA, CDR2 SQIVND (reference sequence). V was trimmed by 1 base and J by 4 bases, leaving 14 bases between them. The CDR3 is CASSIGGRVFGANVLTF. In DNA form, the CDR3 reads TGTGCCAGTAGTATAGGGGGCAGGGTATTCGGGGCCAACGTCCTGACTTTC.

This clone was counted at least ten times. This chain uses TRBV7-9 with TRBJ2-5; 7 nucleotides align to TRBD2. J lost 5 bases, V lost 4 bases, and 7 bases had no gene match. The CDR3 totals 14 residues. CDR1 and CDR2 (germline): SEHNR, FQNEAQ (reference sequence). DNA for the CDR3: TGTGCCAGCAGCTCGGGGGAGGGATGGGAGACCCAGTACTTC. It is translated as CASSSGEGWETQYF.

This rearrangement joins TRBV7-6 to TRBJ2-1; TRBD1 agrees at 7 bases. From germline, CDR1 is SGHVS and CDR2 FNYEAQ. The junction had 9 bases not matched to a gene; V was cut back by 10 bases and J by 6 bases. This CDR3 has 13 amino acids. The CDR3 loop is CATSGQLANEQFF. CDR3 nucleotide sequence: TGTGCCACCTCGGGACAGCTAGCCAATGAGCAGTTCTTC.

In this sample, this clone turned up a few times. V and J are TRBV5-5 and TRBJ1-2; a weak D match, TRBD1 (6 bases). The V end lost 5 bases, the J end lost 6 bases, and 17 bases lay between the germline ends. This CDR3 is 14 amino acids long. In germline, CDR1 is SGHKS, CDR2 YYEKEE (reference sequence). The CDR3 nucleotides read TGTGCCAGCAGTTACACGGGGGGCGCGAATGGCTACACCTTC. Protein sequence: CASSYTGGANGYTF.

This rearrangement joins TRBV5-1 to TRBJ2-1; D is perhaps TRBD1 (5 bases). The germline V and J ends were trimmed by 4 bases and 3 bases, with 8 bases remaining between them. This CDR3 is 13 amino acids long. Germline CDR1 and CDR2: SGHRS and YFSETQ. This CDR3 is CASSGQGYNEQFF. The CDR3 bases are TGCGCCAGCAGCGGCCAGGGCTACAATGAGCAGTTCTTC.

V gene TRBV6-5 combines with J gene TRBJ1-1, with 10 bases fitting TRBD1. The CDR3 loop spans 14 amino acids. Per the germline V gene, CDR1 is MNHEY and CDR2 is SVGAGI. V lost 4 bases to trimming and J lost 6 bases; unmatched junction nucleotides: 5. This CDR3 is CASSSGTGDPEAFF. Written as DNA, the CDR3 is TGTGCCAGCAGTTCCGGGACAGGGGACCCTGAAGCTTTCTTT.

The chain uses TRBV20-1 and TRBJ2-4; a weak D match, TRBD1 (6 bases). Trimming took 3 bases from V and 0 from J, leaving 12 bases between them. CDR1 is DFQATT and CDR2 is SNEGSKA in the germline V gene (reference sequence). The CDR3 runs 15 residues. The CDR3: CSASMGAIAKNIQYF. Here the CDR3 DNA reads TGCAGTGCTAGTATGGGGGCCATAGCCAAAAACATTCAGTACTTC.

This clone has a handful of counts. The rearrangement uses TRBV4-1 and TRBJ2-5, with 7 bases aligning to TRBD2. The CDR3 has 19 residues. The V gene end was trimmed by 2 bases and the J gene end by 1 base; junction bases not matched to a gene: 16. Per the germline V gene, CDR1 is MGHRA and CDR2 is YSYEKL. CDR3 sequence reads: CASSQQHLGGGVPQETQYF. The DNA of the CDR3 is TGCGCCAGCAGCCAACAGCATCTGGGCGGGGGAGTCCCCCAAGAGACCCAGTACTTC.

In its sample, this clone was seen once. This chain joins TRBV6-5 and TRBJ1-6; D unresolved. The CDR3 consists of 14 residues. With 6 bases removed from V and 5 bases from J, the gap between germline ends came to 11 bases. Germline-derived CDR1 and CDR2 are MNHEY and SVGAGI. Written as DNA, the CDR3 is TGTGCCAGCAGCCTAAGCTTTAATAATTCACCCCTCCACTTT. The encoded protein is CASSLSFNNSPLHF.

The rearrangement joins TRBV3-1 (or the pseudogene TRBV3-2) to TRBJ2-2; possibly TRBD1 for D (5 bases). This CDR3 contains 12 residues. From germline, CDR1 is LGHDT and CDR2 YNNKEL (reference sequence). CDR3 residues: CVSQGRTGELFF. CDR3 bases: TGTGTCTCGCAGGGTCGGACCGGGGAGCTGTTTTTT.

This clone was observed a handful of times. CDR3 in amino acids: CASSVGRGNYGYTF. CDR3 bases: TGCGCCAGCAGTGTAGGCAGGGGTAACTATGGCTACACCTTC. The chain carries TRBV10-2 and TRBJ1-2; TRBD1 might be the D (6 bases). The CDR3 sequence is 14 residues long. The V gene lost 4 bases and the J gene lost 1 base, with 10 bases spanning the gap. The germline CDR1 and CDR2 sequences are WSHSY and SAAADI.

The chain joins TRBV7-8 to TRBJ1-6; 7 bases are shared with TRBD1. V trimming: 5 bases; J trimming: 10 bases; junction bases outside the gene matches: 11. The V gene's germline CDR1 is SGHVS and CDR2 FQNEAQ. CDR3 length: 15 amino acids. CDR3 amino acids: CASSKRTGRGSPLHF. In nucleotides, the CDR3 is TGTGCCAGCAGCAAACGGACAGGTCGAGGATCACCCCTCCACTTT.